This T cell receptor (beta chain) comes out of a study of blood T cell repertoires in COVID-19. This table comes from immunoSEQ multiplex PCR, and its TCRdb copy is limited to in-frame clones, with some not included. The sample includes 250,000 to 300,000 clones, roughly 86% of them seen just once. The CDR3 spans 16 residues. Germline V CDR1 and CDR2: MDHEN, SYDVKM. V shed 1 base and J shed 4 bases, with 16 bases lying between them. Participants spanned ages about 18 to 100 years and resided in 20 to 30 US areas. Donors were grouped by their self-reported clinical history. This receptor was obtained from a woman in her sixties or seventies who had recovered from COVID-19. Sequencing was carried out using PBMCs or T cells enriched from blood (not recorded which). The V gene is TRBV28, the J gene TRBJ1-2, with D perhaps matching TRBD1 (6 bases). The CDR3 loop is CASSLSGAGQSYGYTF. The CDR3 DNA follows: TGTGCCAGCAGTTTATCCGGAGCGGGACAAAGCTATGGCTACACCTTC.